This entry concerns a single T cell receptor (beta chain). Its antigen is currently unknown. This specimen comes from a study of lymphopenia after photon versus proton radiotherapy. Whole-study results and caveats: Photon-treated patients lost naive T cells and TCR diversity; proton-treated stayed stable.

Profiling relied on immunoSEQ multiplex PCR, and the TCRdb table lists in-frame clones only, not all of them. The table has more than 70,000 clones, around 80% seen once. Specimen: peripheral blood, collected from a patient treated with proton-based radiotherapy. The origin of this receptor is a man in his fifties or sixties with pancreatic cancer.

CDR3: CASGFQLGGGGEQFF. Written as DNA, the CDR3 is TGTGCTAGTGGTTTCCAATTAGGCGGGGGGGGCGAGCAGTTCTTC. The chain has TRBV12-5 and TRBJ2-1; TRBD2 agrees at 9 bases. This CDR3 has 15 amino acids. CDR1 is LGHNT and CDR2 is FRNRAP in the germline V gene. Unmatched junction bases numbered 10, after V lost 3 bases and J lost 10 bases.